This T cell receptor beta chain appears in the sequencing data of a study of T cell responses to AZD1222 COVID-19 vaccine. General study results and limits: Spike-specific TCR breadth and depth both grew after two AZD1222 doses. It should be noted that donors were predominantly white British and more often female, and clonal diversity was possibly underestimated. Reports indicate that nearly half of spike-specific TCRs are directed at unmutated variant regions. At 160-218 and 743-854, vaccine-associated CD4 TCRs were dominant, and they spanned spike.

Germline V gene lookup returns CDR1 MNHNY and CDR2 SVGAGI (reference sequence). The V gene end was trimmed by 6 bases and the J gene end by 2 bases; junction bases not matched to a gene: 5. CDR3 length equals 15 residues. Measured with immunoSEQ multiplex PCR; TCRdb has only the in-frame clones, and not every one. This table holds about 110,000 clones, approximately 94% found once. Comments on this clone: Antigen: not known.

The sequences come from peripheral blood, collected 28 days after the second AZD1222 dose. The sequence derives from an adult who received the AZD1222 COVID-19 vaccine. This chain connects TRBV6-6 to TRBJ2-2, with 8 bases fitting TRBD1. Here the CDR3 reads CASSFTGGNTGELFF. The CDR3 DNA sequence: TGTGCCAGCAGCTTTACAGGGGGAAACACCGGGGAGCTGTTTTTT.